This T cell receptor (beta chain) was obtained from a study of identical twins. Study observations and caveats: In beta out-of-frame sequences, the excess sharing between twins was weaker. Findings depended on cross-sectional statistics rather than tracking the same donors. Alpha sequences that were out-of-frame and twin-shared showed an excess of low generation probability.

The CDR3 is made up of 15 amino acids. The germline V gene has CDR1 SGHDT and CDR2 YYEEEE. Trimming cost V 2 bases and J 4 bases; bases outside gene matches: 8. Template switching introduced a universal primer site, and the cDNA bore unique molecular identifiers. From the 5' RACE reads, TCRdb called clonotypes with MiXCR, one entry per CDR3 protein. This table has about 690,000 distinct CDR3 sequences, 5.5% to 6.5% appearing once. This clonotype was picked up many times. Its specificity is not known. The sequenced sample was naive T cells sorted from blood. This TCR was sampled from a man in his late teens or twenties in good health. The chain couples TRBV5-6 to TRBJ1-2, with 7 bases identical to TRBD1. In DNA, the CDR3 is TGTGCCAGCAGCTTTGGGACAGCTGCGATCTATGGCTACACCTTC. Its protein is CASSFGTAAIYGYTF. Combining the CDR3 with reference TRBV5-6 and TRBJ1-2 gives the whole variable domain DAGVTQSPTHLIKTRGQQVTLRCSPKSGHDTVSWYQQALGQGPQFIFQYYEEEERQRGNFPDRFSGHQFPNYSSELNVNALLLGDSALYLCASSFGTAAIYGYTFGSGTRLTVV.